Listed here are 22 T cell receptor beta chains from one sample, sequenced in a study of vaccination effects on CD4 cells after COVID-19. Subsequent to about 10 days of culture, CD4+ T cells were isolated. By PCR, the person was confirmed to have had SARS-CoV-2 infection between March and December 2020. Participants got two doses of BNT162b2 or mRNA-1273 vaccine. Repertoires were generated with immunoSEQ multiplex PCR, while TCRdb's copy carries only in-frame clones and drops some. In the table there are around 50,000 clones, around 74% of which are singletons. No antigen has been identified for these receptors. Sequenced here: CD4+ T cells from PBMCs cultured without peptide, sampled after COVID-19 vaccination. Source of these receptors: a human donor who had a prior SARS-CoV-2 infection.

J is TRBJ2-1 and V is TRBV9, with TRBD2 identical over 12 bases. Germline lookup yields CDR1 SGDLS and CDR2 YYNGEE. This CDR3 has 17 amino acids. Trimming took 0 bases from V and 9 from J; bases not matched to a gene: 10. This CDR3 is CASSVAPLTSGSGEQFF. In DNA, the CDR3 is TGTGCCAGCAGCGTAGCCCCCTTGACTAGCGGGAGTGGTGAGCAGTTCTTC.

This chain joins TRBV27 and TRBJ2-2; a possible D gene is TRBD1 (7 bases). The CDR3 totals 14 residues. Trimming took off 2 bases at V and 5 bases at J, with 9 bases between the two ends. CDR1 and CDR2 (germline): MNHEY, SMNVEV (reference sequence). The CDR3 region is CASSLQGGTGELFF. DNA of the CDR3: TGTGCCAGCAGTTTACAGGGGGGAACCGGGGAGCTGTTTTTT.

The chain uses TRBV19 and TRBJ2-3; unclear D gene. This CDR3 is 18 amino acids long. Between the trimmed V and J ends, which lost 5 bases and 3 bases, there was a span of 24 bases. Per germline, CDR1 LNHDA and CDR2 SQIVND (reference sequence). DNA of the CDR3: TGTGCCAGTAGTCCCCTATTGGGCCGGGCGGAGAAAACAGATACGCAGTATTTT. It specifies CASSPLLGRAEKTDTQYF.

The CDR3 bases are TGTGCCAGCAGTTTAAATGAGCAGTTCTTC. It codes for CASSLNEQFF. J is TRBJ2-1 and V is TRBV6-6, with D unresolved. The CDR3 length is 10 residues. V was trimmed by 4 bases and J by 7 bases, leaving 2 bases between them. Germline loops: CDR1 MNHNY, CDR2 SVGAGI (reference sequence).

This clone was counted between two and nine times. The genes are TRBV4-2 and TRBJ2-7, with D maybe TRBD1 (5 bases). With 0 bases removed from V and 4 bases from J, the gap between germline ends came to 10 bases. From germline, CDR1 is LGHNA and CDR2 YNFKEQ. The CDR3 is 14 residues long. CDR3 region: CASSQDLGAYEQYF. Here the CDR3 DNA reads TGTGCCAGCAGCCAAGATTTAGGGGCTTACGAGCAGTACTTC.

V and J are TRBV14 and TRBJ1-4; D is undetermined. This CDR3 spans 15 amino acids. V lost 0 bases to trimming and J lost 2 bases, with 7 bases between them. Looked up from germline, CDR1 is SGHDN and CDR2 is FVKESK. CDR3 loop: CASSQDLRTNEKLFF. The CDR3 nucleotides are TGTGCCAGCAGCCAAGATTTACGGACTAATGAAAAACTGTTTTTT.

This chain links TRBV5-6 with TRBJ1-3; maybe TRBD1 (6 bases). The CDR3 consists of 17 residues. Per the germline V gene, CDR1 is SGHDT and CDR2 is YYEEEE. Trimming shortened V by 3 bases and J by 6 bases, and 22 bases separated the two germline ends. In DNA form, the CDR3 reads TGTGCCAGCAGCTCACTGGACAGTCGTTGGTTTGAAAACACCATATATTTT. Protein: CASSSLDSRWFENTIYF.

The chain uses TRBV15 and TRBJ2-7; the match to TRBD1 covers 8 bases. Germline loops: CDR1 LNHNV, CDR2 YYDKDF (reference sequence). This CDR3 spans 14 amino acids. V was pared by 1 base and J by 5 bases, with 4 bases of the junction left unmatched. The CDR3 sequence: CATSRGDRTHEQYF. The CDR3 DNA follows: TGTGCCACCAGCAGAGGGGACAGGACCCACGAGCAGTACTTC. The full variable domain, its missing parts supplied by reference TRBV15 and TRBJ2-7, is DAMVIQNPRYQVTQFGKPVTLSCSQTLNHNVMYWYQQKSSQAPKLLFHYYDKDFNNEADTPDNFQSRRPNTSFCFLDIRSPGLGDTAMYLCATSRGDRTHEQYFGPGTRLTVT.

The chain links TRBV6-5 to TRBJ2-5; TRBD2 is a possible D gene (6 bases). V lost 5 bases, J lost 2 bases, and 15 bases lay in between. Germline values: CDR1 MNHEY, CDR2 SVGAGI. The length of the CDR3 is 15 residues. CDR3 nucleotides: TGTGCCAGCAGTCCGGGAGTGGTTACACAAGAGACCCAGTACTTC. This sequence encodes CASSPGVVTQETQYF.

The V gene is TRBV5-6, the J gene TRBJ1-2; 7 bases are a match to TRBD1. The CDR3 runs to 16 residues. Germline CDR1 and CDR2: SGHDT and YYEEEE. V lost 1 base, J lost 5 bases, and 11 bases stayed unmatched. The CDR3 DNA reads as TGTGCCAGCAGCTTGAGGTCCGGGACAGCCGCTTATGGCTACACCTTC. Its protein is CASSLRSGTAAYGYTF.

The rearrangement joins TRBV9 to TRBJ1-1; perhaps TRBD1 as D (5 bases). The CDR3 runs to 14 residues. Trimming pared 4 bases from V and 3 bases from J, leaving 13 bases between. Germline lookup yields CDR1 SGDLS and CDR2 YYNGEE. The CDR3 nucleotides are TGTGCCAGCAGCAGCAGGGATGCCGACACTGAAGCTTTCTTT. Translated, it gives CASSSRDADTEAFF.

CDR3 DNA: TGCGCCAGCAGCCAAGGACTAACGGGACTAGCGGTATACAATGAGCAGTTCTTC. This translates into CASSQGLTGLAVYNEQFF. This chain connects TRBV4-1 to TRBJ2-1, with 11 bases aligning to TRBD2. This CDR3 has 18 amino acids. CDR1 and CDR2 from the germline V gene are MGHRA and YSYEKL. Losses at the gene ends were 1 base for V and 4 bases for J; bases not matched to a gene: 9.

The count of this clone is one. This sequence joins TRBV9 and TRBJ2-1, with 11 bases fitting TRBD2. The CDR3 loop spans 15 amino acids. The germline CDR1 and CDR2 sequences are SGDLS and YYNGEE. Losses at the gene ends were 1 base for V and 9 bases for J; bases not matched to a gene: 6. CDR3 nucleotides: TGTGCCAGCAGCGTAATTAGCGGGGGGGCGACTGAGCAGTTCTTC. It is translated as CASSVISGGATEQFF. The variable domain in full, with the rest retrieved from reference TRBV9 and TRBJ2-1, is DSGVTQTPKHLITATGQRVTLRCSPRSGDLSVYWYQQSLDQGLQFLIQYYNGEERAKGNILERFSAQQFPDLHSELNLSSLELGDSALYFCASSVISGGATEQFFGPGTRLTVL.

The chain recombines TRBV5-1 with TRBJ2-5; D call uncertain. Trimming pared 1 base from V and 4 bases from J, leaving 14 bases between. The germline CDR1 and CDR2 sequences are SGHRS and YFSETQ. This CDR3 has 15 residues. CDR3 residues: CASSLRPPSSETQYF. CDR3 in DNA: TGCGCCAGCAGCTTGCGTCCACCATCGTCAGAGACCCAGTACTTC.

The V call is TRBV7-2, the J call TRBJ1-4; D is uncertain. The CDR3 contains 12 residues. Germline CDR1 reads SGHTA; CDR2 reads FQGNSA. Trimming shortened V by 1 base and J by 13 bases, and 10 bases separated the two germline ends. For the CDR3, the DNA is TGTGCCAGCAGCTTAGACAGAAGTCGACTGTTTTTT. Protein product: CASSLDRSRLFF.

This CDR3 reads CASSQTGPGLNSPLHF. The CDR3 nucleotides are TGTGCCAGCAGCCAGACAGGCCCTGGCCTTAATTCACCCCTCCACTTT. The V call is TRBV14, the J call TRBJ1-6; D perhaps matches TRBD1 (6 bases). Trimming removed 3 bases from V and 6 bases from J, with 15 bases in between. Germline assignment: CDR1 SGHDN and CDR2 FVKESK. This CDR3 contains 16 residues.

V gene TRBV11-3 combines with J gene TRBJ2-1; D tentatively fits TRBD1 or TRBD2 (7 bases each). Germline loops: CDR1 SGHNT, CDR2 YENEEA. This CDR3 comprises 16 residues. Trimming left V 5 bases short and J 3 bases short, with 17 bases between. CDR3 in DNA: TGTGCCAGCAGCCGCGGCGGGGGACAGCTCTACAATGAGCAGTTCTTC. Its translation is CASSRGGGQLYNEQFF. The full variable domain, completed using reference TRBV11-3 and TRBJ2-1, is EAGVVQSPRYKIIEKKQPVAFWCNPISGHNTLYWYLQNLGQGPELLIRYENEEAVDDSQLPKDRFSAERLKGVDSTLKIQPAELGDSAVYLCASSRGGGQLYNEQFFGPGTRLTVL.

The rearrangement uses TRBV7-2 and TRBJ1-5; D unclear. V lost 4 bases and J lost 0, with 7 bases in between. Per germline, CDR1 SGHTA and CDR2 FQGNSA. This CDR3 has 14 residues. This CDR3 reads CASSSRYSNQPQHF. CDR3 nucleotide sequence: TGTGCCAGCAGCTCTCGCTATAGCAATCAGCCCCAGCATTTT.

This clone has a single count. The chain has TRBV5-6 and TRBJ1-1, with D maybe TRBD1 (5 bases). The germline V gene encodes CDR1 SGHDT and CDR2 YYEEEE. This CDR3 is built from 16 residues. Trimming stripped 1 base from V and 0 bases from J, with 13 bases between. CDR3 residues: CASSLWGREMNTEAFF. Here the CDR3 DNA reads TGTGCCAGCAGCTTGTGGGGGAGGGAGATGAACACTGAAGCTTTCTTT.

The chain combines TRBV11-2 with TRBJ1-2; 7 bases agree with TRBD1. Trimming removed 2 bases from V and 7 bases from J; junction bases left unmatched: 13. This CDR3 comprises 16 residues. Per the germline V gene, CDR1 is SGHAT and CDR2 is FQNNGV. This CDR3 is CASSLTRDRNFRGYTF. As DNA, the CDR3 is TGTGCCAGCAGCTTAACCCGGGACAGAAATTTTCGTGGCTACACCTTC. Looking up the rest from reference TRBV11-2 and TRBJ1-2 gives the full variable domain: EAGVAQSPRYKIIEKRQSVAFWCNPISGHATLYWYQQILGQGPKLLIQFQNNGVVDDSQLPKDRFSAERLKGVDSTLKIQPAKLEDSAVYLCASSLTRDRNFRGYTFGSGTRLTVV.

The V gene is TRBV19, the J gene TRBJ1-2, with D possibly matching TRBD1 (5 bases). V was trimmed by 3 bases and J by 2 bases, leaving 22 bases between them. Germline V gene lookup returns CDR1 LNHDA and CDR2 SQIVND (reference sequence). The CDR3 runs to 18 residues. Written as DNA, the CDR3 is TGTGCCAGTAGTATTTATTCAGCCGCGGACACTTTAAACTATGGCTACACCTTC. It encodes CASSIYSAADTLNYGYTF.

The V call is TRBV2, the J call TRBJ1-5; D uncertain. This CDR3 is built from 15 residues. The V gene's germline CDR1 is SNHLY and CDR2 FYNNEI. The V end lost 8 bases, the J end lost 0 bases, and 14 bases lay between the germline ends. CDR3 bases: TGTGCCAGCGAGGGTCCGCTTTATAGCAATCAGCCCCAGCATTTT. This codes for CASEGPLYSNQPQHF.